The 21 T cell receptor beta chains below all came from one sample that was sequenced in a study of blood T cell repertoires in COVID-19. TCRdb keeps only in-frame clones here, not all; method: immunoSEQ multiplex PCR. In the table there are a few hundred thousand clones, approximately 86% of which are singletons. The sequenced sample consisted of peripheral blood. Receptors were obtained from a man aged 35-49 years who had recovered from COVID-19.

A single count supports this clone. The chain couples TRBV7-6 to TRBJ2-5, with TRBD2 identical over 8 bases. Per the germline V gene, CDR1 is SGHVS and CDR2 is FNYEAQ. Germline trimming cut 1 base from V and 2 bases from J; bases unmatched to any gene: 6. The CDR3 runs 16 residues. The CDR3 here is CASSLDASGRQETQYF. DNA for the CDR3: TGTGCCAGCAGCTTAGATGCTAGCGGGCGTCAAGAGACCCAGTACTTC.

This chain uses TRBV4-1 with TRBJ2-1; 7 positions agree with TRBD2. The CDR3 has 14 amino acids. With V trimmed by 4 bases and J by 8 bases, 8 bases remained unmatched. CDR1 is MGHRA and CDR2 is YSYEKL in the germline V gene. CDR3 protein: CASSPTLTSYEQFF. The CDR3 DNA reads TGCGCCAGCAGCCCTACCCTGACTAGCTATGAGCAGTTCTTC.

This sequence joins TRBV28 and TRBJ2-6, with D hard to call. The CDR3 has 16 residues. Germline-derived CDR1 and CDR2 are MDHEN and SYDVKM. V dropped 8 bases and J dropped 2 bases, with 16 bases sitting between them. CDR3 DNA: TGTGCCAGCCTACTCTCCAGGCCCCCTGGGGCCAACGTCCTGACTTTC. Translation gives CASLLSRPPGANVLTF.

This clone was seen only a few times. V usage is TRBV7-9 and J usage is TRBJ2-7; 8 positions agree with TRBD2. V dropped 4 bases and J dropped 5; count of bases not matched to a gene: 10. The CDR3 spans 15 residues. CDR1 is SEHNR and CDR2 is FQNEAQ in the germline V gene (reference sequence). This CDR3 reads CASSSPGAGVNEQYF. DNA for the CDR3: TGTGCCAGCAGCTCCCCGGGAGCGGGAGTTAACGAGCAGTACTTC.

In DNA form, the CDR3 reads TGTGCCAGCAGCGAACCGGGACAGGGTTACGGCTACACCTTC. It translates to CASSEPGQGYGYTF. The chain joins TRBV7-9 to TRBJ1-2; 9 nucleotides line up with TRBD1. Germline CDR1 reads SEHNR; CDR2 reads FQNEAQ (reference sequence). Unmatched junction bases numbered 9, after V lost 5 bases and J lost 8 bases. This CDR3 spans 14 amino acids.

This chain joins TRBV19 and TRBJ2-5; 8 bases are a match to TRBD2. Germline CDR1 reads LNHDA; CDR2 reads SQIVND (reference sequence). CDR3 length: 14 amino acids. J gave up 3 bases and V 8 bases, and 8 bases lay outside the gene matches. This CDR3 is CASADGGAEETQYF. In DNA, the CDR3 is TGTGCCAGTGCGGACGGGGGGGCGGAAGAGACCCAGTACTTC.

This chain uses TRBV5-1 with TRBJ2-5; TRBD2 might be the D (5 bases). The CDR3 is made up of 17 amino acids. V was pared by 0 bases and J by 5 bases, with 20 bases between. The germline gives CDR1 SGHRS, CDR2 YFSETQ. The DNA of the CDR3 is TGCGCCAGCAGCTTGGGGAGTTGGACCCGCGGCGGGGAGACCCAGTACTTC. This codes for CASSLGSWTRGGETQYF. Full variable domain (outside the CDR3, taken from reference TRBV5-1 and TRBJ2-5): KAGVTQTPRYLIKTRGQQVTLSCSPISGHRSVSWYQQTPGQGLQFLFEYFSETQRNKGNFPGRFSGRQFSNSRSEMNVSTLELGDSALYLCASSLGSWTRGGETQYFGPGTRLLVL.

The table lists this clone with a count of one. The CDR3 region has the DNA TGTGCCAGCAGCCCCTGGGGGACTAGCGGGAGACTTTACAATGAGCAGTTCTTC. Protein sequence: CASSPWGTSGRLYNEQFF. The V gene is TRBV3-1 (or the pseudogene TRBV3-2), the J gene TRBJ2-1, with TRBD2 identical over 14 bases. The CDR3 runs to 18 residues. Germline assignment: CDR1 LGHDT and CDR2 YNNKEL (reference sequence). J was trimmed by 4 bases and V by 4 bases; bases with no gene match: 9.

The chain uses TRBV20-1 and TRBJ1-4; D gene ambiguous. Trimming removed 0 bases at V and 12 bases at J, with 8 bases between. Germline assignment: CDR1 DFQATT and CDR2 SNEGSKA (reference sequence). This CDR3 is 11 amino acids long. DNA of the CDR3: TGCAGTGCTAGAGATGCGAGGGAACTGTTTTTT. Encoded protein: CSARDARELFF.

The chain recombines TRBV28 with TRBJ1-1; D is perhaps TRBD1 (5 bases). Looked up from germline, CDR1 is MDHEN and CDR2 is SYDVKM. The CDR3 consists of 10 residues. The DNA of the CDR3 is TGTGCTACTGGGACTAAAGAAGCTTTCTTT. Translation: CATGTKEAFF.

The chain uses TRBV6-2 or TRBV6-3 and TRBJ2-3; 12 positions match TRBD2. The CDR3 sequence is 17 residues long. J gave up 7 bases and V 4 bases, and 12 bases lay outside the gene matches. Germline V gene data show CDR1 as MNHEY and CDR2 as SVGEGT. CDR3 sequence (DNA): TGTGCCAGCAGTTGGCTAGCGGGGGGGCCAGAGACGAATACGCAGTATTTT. It translates to CASSWLAGGPETNTQYF.

CDR3 nucleotide sequence: TGTGCCAGCAGTGAACGACAGCTAACTGAAGCTTTCTTT. Amino acids: CASSERQLTEAFF. J is TRBJ1-1 and V is TRBV2, with D possibly being TRBD1 (5 bases). Germline loops: CDR1 SNHLY, CDR2 FYNNEI. This CDR3 region has 13 residues. V lost 2 bases, J lost 5 bases, and 9 bases lay in between.

The chain employs TRBV11-2 and TRBJ2-7; no definite D call. The CDR3 covers 12 residues. Per the germline V gene, CDR1 is SGHAT and CDR2 is FQNNGV. Trimming shortened V by 5 bases and J by 7 bases, and 12 bases separated the two germline ends. In DNA form, the CDR3 reads TGTGCCAGCAGCCCCCGAGATCGGGAGCAGTACTTC. Translation gives CASSPRDREQYF.

The chain employs TRBV6-5 and TRBJ1-6; D is unclear. V was trimmed by 10 bases and J by 8 bases, leaving 15 bases between them. Germline-derived CDR1 and CDR2 are MNHEY and SVGAGI. The CDR3 contains 13 residues. The DNA of the CDR3 is TGTGCCACCGGACCTTCGGGGTATTCACCCCTCCACTTT. It translates to CATGPSGYSPLHF.

The chain is built from TRBV7-6 and TRBJ2-2, with 14 nucleotides matching TRBD2. This CDR3 is built from 20 residues. V trimming: 0 bases; J trimming: 4 bases; junction bases outside the gene matches: 10. CDR1 SGHVS and CDR2 FNYEAQ come from the germline V gene. In DNA, the CDR3 is TGTGCCAGCAGCTTAGCGAGACTAGCGGGAGGGCCTTCGGGCACCGGGGAGCTGTTTTTT. Its translation: CASSLARLAGGPSGTGELFF. Full variable domain (rest looked up from reference TRBV7-6 and TRBJ2-2): GAGVSQSPRYKVTKRGQDVALRCDPISGHVSLYWYRQALGQGPEFLTYFNYEAQQDKSGLPNDRFSAERPEGSISTLTIQRTEQRDSAMYRCASSLARLAGGPSGTGELFFGEGSRLTVL.

This clone was counted only a few times. This rearrangement joins TRBV6-5 to TRBJ1-1; 7 bases line up with TRBD1. Losses at the gene ends were 6 bases for V and 5 bases for J; bases not matched to a gene: 9. The CDR3 length is 14 residues. Germline V gives CDR1 MNHEY, CDR2 SVGAGI. DNA for the CDR3: TGTGCCAGCAGGAAAGGGGGCGCGAGTACTGAAGCTTTCTTT. Translating gives CASRKGGASTEAFF.

This rearrangement joins TRBV9 to TRBJ2-2; D is perhaps TRBD2 (6 bases). V lost 1 base to trimming and J lost 7 bases, with 14 bases between them. The germline V gene has CDR1 SGDLS and CDR2 YYNGEE. The CDR3 sequence is 15 residues long. This CDR3 reads CASSVSQIADGELFF. CDR3 DNA sequence: TGTGCCAGCAGCGTATCGCAGATAGCGGACGGGGAGCTGTTTTTT.

V gene TRBV7-9 combines with J gene TRBJ2-7; 7 nucleotides agree with TRBD1. Per the germline V gene, CDR1 is SEHNR and CDR2 is FQNEAQ (reference sequence). The V and J ends lost 5 bases and 2 bases, in that order; junction bases with no gene match: 9. This CDR3 is built from 15 residues. The CDR3, as DNA: TGTGCCAGCAGCCGAAGACAGGGTTCCCCCTACGAGCAGTACTTC. It yields the protein CASSRRQGSPYEQYF.

The chain is built from TRBV15 and TRBJ1-5, with 8 bases fitting TRBD1. Germline CDR1 and CDR2: LNHNV and YYDKDF (reference sequence). With 6 bases clipped from V and 9 bases from J, the junction kept 16 bases outside the gene matches. The CDR3 totals 16 residues. The CDR3 is CATSLDRGGTFWPQHF. The CDR3, as DNA: TGTGCCACCAGTCTCGACAGGGGCGGGACGTTCTGGCCCCAGCATTTT.

The rearrangement links TRBV11-2 to TRBJ1-3, with 9 nucleotides matching TRBD1. The length of the CDR3 is 16 residues. Per the germline V gene, CDR1 is SGHAT and CDR2 is FQNNGV. The J segment lost 0 bases and the V segment lost 5 bases, leaving 5 bases of the junction unmatched. CDR3 nucleotides: TGTGCCAGCAGCAACCTACAGGGGGCCTCTGGAAACACCATATATTTT. Translated: CASSNLQGASGNTIYF. The variable domain in full, completed from reference TRBV11-2 and TRBJ1-3, reads EAGVAQSPRYKIIEKRQSVAFWCNPISGHATLYWYQQILGQGPKLLIQFQNNGVVDDSQLPKDRFSAERLKGVDSTLKIQPAKLEDSAVYLCASSNLQGASGNTIYFGEGSWLTVV.

The rearrangement links TRBV6-6 to TRBJ1-2; the D gene is possibly TRBD1 (6 bases). The germline V gene encodes CDR1 MNHNY and CDR2 SVGAGI (reference sequence). The CDR3 covers 13 residues. Trimming took 0 bases from V and 6 from J, leaving 8 bases between them. CDR3 in amino acids: CASSYSGDNGYTF. The CDR3 DNA sequence: TGTGCCAGCAGTTACTCAGGGGACAATGGCTACACCTTC.